This T cell receptor beta chain was observed in a study of blood T cell repertoires in COVID-19. For the study at large: The United States, Italy and Spain provided the acute and convalescent COVID-19 samples.

Self-reported history from a screening survey and questionnaire set each donor's cohort. The repertoire was sequenced with immunoSEQ multiplex PCR; TCRdb's copy has only in-frame clones and lacks some. The sample yields around 310,000 clones, around nine tenths seen once. The sample was PBMCs or T cells enriched from blood (not recorded which). The sequence derives from a woman in her twenties or thirties who had recovered from COVID-19.

The CDR3: CASSYAALDPYEQYF. CDR3 sequence (DNA): TGTGCCAGCAGTTACGCGGCCCTAGATCCCTACGAGCAGTACTTC. The chain recombines TRBV6-5 with TRBJ2-7, with D unresolved. The CDR3 has 15 amino acids. The germline gives CDR1 MNHEY, CDR2 SVGAGI. Trimming took 2 bases from V and 2 from J, leaving 13 bases between them.